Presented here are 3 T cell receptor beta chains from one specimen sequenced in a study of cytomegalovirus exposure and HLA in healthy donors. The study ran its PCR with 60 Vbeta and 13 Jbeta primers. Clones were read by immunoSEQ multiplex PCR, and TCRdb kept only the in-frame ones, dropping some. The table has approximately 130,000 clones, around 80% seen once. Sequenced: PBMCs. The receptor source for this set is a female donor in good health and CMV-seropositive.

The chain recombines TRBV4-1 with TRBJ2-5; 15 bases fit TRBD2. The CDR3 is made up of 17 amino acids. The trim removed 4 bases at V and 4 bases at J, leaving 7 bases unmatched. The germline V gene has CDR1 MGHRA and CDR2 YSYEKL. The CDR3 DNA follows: TGCGCCAGCAGCCCCGGGACTAGCGGGGGGCACGGAGAGACCCAGTACTTC. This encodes CASSPGTSGGHGETQYF.

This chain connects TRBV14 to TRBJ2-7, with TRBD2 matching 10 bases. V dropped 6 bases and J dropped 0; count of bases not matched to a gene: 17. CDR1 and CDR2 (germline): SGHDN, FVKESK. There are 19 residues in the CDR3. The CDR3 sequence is CASSRAKSASGGSSYEQYF. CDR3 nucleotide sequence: TGTGCCAGCAGTCGAGCCAAGAGCGCTAGCGGGGGTAGCTCCTACGAGCAGTACTTC.

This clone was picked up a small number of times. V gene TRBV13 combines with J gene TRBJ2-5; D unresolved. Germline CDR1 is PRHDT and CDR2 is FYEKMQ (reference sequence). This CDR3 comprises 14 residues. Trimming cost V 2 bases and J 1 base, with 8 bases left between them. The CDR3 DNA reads TGTGCCAGCAGCTTATGGTCGGGCCAAGAGACCCAGTACTTC. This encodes CASSLWSGQETQYF.